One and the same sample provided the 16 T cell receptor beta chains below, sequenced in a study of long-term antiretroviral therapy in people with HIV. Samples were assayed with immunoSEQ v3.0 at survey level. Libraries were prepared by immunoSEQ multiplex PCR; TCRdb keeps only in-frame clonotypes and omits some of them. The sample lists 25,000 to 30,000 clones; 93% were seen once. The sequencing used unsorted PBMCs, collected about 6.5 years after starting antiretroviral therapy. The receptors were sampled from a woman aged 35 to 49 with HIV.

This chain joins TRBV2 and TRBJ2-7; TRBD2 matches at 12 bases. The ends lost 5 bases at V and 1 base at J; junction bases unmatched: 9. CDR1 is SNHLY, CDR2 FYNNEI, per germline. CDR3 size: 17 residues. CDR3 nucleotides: TGTGCCAGCAGTTTTAGACTAGCGGGGGCCCCGTCCTACGAGCAGTACTTC. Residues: CASSFRLAGAPSYEQYF.

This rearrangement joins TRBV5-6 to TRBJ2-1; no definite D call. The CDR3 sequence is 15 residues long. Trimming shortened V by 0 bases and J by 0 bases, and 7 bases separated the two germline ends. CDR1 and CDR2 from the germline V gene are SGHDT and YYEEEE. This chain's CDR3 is CASSLGYSSYNEQFF. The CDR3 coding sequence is TGTGCCAGCAGCTTGGGGTACAGCTCCTACAATGAGCAGTTCTTC.

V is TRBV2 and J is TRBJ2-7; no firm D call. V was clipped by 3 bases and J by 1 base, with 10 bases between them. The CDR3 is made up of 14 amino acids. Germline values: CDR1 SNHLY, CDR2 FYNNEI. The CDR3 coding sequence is TGTGCCAGCAGTGACACGTGGTCTTCCTACGAGCAGTACTTC. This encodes CASSDTWSSYEQYF.

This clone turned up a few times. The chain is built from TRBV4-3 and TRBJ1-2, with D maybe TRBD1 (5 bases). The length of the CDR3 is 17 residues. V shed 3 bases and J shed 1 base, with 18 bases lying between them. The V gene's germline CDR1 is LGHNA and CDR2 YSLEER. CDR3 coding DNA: TGCGCCAGCAGCCAGGAACCTACAGGACAAAATAACTATGGCTACACCTTC. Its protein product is CASSQEPTGQNNYGYTF.

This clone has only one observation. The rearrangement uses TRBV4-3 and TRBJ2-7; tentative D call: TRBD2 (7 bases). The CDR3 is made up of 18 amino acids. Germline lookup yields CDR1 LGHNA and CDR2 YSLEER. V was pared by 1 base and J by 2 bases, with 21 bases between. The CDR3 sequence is CASSQVRGGVKVTYEQYF. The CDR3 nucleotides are TGCGCCAGCAGCCAAGTGAGGGGGGGCGTAAAGGTTACCTACGAGCAGTACTTC.

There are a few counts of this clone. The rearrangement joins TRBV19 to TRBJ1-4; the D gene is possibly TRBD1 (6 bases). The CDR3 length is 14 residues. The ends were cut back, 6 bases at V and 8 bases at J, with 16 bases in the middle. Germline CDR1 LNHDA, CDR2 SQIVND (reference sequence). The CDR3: CASRQGGNVEKLFF. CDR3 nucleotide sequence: TGTGCCAGTAGACAAGGGGGTAACGTGGAAAAACTGTTTTTT.

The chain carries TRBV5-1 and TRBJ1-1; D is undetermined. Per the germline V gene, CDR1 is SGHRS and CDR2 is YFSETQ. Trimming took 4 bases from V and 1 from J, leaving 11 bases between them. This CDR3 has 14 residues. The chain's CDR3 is CASSVELRNTEAFF. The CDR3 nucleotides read TGCGCCAGCAGCGTGGAGTTGAGGAACACTGAAGCTTTCTTT.

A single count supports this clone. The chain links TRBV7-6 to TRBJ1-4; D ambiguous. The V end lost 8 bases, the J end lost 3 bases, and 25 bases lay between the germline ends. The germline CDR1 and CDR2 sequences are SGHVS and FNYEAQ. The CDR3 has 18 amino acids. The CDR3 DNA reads TGTGCCAGCTCCCTAGGCTGGGGATCTGGGGTTTCTAATGAAAAACTGTTTTTT. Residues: CASSLGWGSGVSNEKLFF.

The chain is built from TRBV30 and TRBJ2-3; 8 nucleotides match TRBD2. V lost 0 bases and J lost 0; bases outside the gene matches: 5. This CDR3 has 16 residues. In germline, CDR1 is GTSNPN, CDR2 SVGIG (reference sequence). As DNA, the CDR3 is TGTGCCTGGAGTGTATATCGGGGGGGGAGCACAGATACGCAGTATTTT. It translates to CAWSVYRGGSTDTQYF.

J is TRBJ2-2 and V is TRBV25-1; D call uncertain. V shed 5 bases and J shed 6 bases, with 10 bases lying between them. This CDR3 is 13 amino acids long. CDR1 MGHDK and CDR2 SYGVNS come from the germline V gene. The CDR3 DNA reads TGTGCCAGCAGTAGATCTTTTTCCGGGGAGCTGTTTTTT. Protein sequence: CASSRSFSGELFF.

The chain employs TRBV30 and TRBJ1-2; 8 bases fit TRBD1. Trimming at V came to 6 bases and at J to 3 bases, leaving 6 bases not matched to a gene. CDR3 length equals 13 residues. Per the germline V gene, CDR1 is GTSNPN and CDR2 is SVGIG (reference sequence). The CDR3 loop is CACSSGGDYGYTF. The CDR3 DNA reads TGTGCCTGTAGTTCAGGGGGCGACTATGGCTACACCTTC.

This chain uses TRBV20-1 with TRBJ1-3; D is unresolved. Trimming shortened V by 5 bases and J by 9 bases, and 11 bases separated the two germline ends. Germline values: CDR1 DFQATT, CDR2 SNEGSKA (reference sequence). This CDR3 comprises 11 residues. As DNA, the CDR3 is TGCAGTGCTGAGGGTGGAGGCACCATATATTTT. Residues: CSAEGGGTIYF.

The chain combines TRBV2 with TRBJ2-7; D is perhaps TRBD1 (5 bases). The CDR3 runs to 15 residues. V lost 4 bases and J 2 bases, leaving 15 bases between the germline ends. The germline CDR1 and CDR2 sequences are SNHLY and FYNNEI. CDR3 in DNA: TGTGCCAGCAGTGTGCTGGGGCAGGGCCCCTACGAGCAGTACTTC. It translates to CASSVLGQGPYEQYF.

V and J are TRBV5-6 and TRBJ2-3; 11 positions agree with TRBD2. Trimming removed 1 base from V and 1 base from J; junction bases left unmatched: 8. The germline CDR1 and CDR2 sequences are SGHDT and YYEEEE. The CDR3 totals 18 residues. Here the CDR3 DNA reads TGTGCCAGCAGCTTGTTAATAGCGGGGGGGCCTGGCACAGATACGCAGTATTTT. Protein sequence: CASSLLIAGGPGTDTQYF.

The CDR3 sequence: CAWNRQGAGEKLFF. The CDR3, as DNA: TGTGCCTGGAACCGGCAGGGGGCGGGGGAAAAACTGTTTTTT. The V gene is TRBV30, the J gene TRBJ1-4, with TRBD1 matching over 8 bases. This CDR3 region has 14 residues. Germline V gene sequence: CDR1 GTSNPN, CDR2 SVGIG (reference sequence). With 4 bases clipped from V and 8 bases from J, the junction kept 9 bases outside the gene matches.

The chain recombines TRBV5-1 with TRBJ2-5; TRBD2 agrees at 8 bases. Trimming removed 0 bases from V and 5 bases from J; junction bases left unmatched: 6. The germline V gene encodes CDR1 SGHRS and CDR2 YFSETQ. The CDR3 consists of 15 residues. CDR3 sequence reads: CASSLAGGAWETQYF. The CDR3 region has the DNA TGCGCCAGCAGCTTGGCGGGGGGGGCCTGGGAGACCCAGTACTTC.